Listed below are T cell receptor beta chains from one sample, sequenced in a study of blood T cell repertoires in COVID-19. Profiling relied on immunoSEQ multiplex PCR, and the TCRdb table lists in-frame clones only, not all of them. This table holds about 280,000 clones, around 85% found once. The specimen sequenced was peripheral blood. The receptors shown here come from a man over 45 with active or convalescent COVID-19. The CDR3 runs from the conserved cysteine through the conserved F or W.

j_gene,v_gene,CDR3aa
TRBJ2-1,TRBV6-1,CASSEGSRSGASGRGYNEQFF
TRBJ1-1,TRBV28,CASSPYRGQSEAFF
TRBJ1-1,TRBV28,CASSLLAPDAEAFF
TRBJ2-7,TRBV19,CASSIGPTSAKSYEQYF
TRBJ1-6,TRBV3-1/TRBV3-2,CASSQGTGSSPLHF
TRBJ1-1,TRBV5-1,CASSLGTGPGGEAFF
TRBJ2-7,TRBV6-5,CASSILPREQYF
TRBJ1-4,TRBV5-1,CASSLRSGPNEKLFF
TRBJ2-1,TRBV7-3,CASSTSGLKNEQFF
TRBJ2-3,TRBV6-2/TRBV6-3,CASSYTGNTDTQYF
TRBJ1-3,TRBV28,CASSPRGFSGNTIYF
TRBJ2-7,TRBV11-3,CASSLGVGGEQYF
TRBJ1-3,TRBV7-9,CASSPTGAGNTIYF
TRBJ2-1,TRBV3-1/TRBV3-2,CASSHRLEQFF
TRBJ1-2,TRBV24-1,CATSDLPWNRAYGYTF
TRBJ1-1,TRBV9,CASSVEGLGEAFF
TRBJ2-3,TRBV19,CASSTGTSSTDTQYF
TRBJ1-5,TRBV3-1/TRBV3-2,CASSLGPYQPQHF
TRBJ2-7,TRBV7-2,CASSSQIAGGSYEQYF
TRBJ1-4,TRBV28,CASRTGSEKLFF
TRBJ2-6,TRBV19,CASSLQRVAGANVLTF
TRBJ2-1,TRBV4-1,CASSQVAGGGEQFF
TRBJ2-3,TRBV15,CATSSGGVSDFWTSDTQYF
TRBJ2-7,TRBV20-1,CSASPAAGETYEQYF
TRBJ2-4,TRBV7-2,CASYPGLASIGGYF
TRBJ2-5,TRBV19,CASSIEGAGVECSGSRETQYF
TRBJ1-2,TRBV7-2,CASSVGRDYYGYTF
TRBJ2-3,TRBV7-3,CASSLTSGMIDTQYF
TRBJ2-3,TRBV7-3,CASSSNTQRGRTDTQYF